This is a list of T cell receptor beta chains from one sample in a study of Ad26.COV2.S vaccination and SARS-CoV-2 variants. Measured with immunoSEQ multiplex PCR; TCRdb has only the in-frame clones, and not every one. The data contain some 410,000 clones, 80% to 95% of them singletons. Sample: peripheral blood, taken in a trial of Ad26.COV2.S vaccine versus placebo. These receptors originate from a person between 18 and 59 years old who received the Ad26.COV2.S COVID-19 vaccine or a placebo. The CDR3 runs from the conserved cysteine through the conserved F or W. The D gene is left open where the match is weak. Size is omitted from some rows. Given values are once, few, many or a class for expanded clones.

cdr3_aa | cdr3_nt | d_call | j_call | v_call | clone_size
CASMGGIDGEQYF | TGTGCCAGCATGGGGGGGATCGATGGGGAGCAGTACTTC | TRBD2 | TRBJ2-7 | TRBV6-5 | NA
CASSPRDTSYEQYF | TGTGCCAGCAGCCCGAGAGACACCTCCTACGAGCAGTACTTC | NA | TRBJ2-7 | TRBV7-2 | once
CASSQGGGRADTQYF | TGTGCCAGCAGCCAAGGGGGGGGCCGGGCAGATACGCAGTATTTT | NA | TRBJ2-3 | TRBV3-1/TRBV3-2 | NA
CASEDSGSQHF | TGTGCCAGTGAGGACTCCGGGTCCCAGCATTTT | NA | TRBJ1-5 | TRBV19 | NA
CASSPWVSGSITNEKLFF | TGCGCCAGCAGCCCCTGGGTCTCCGGAAGCATAACTAATGAAAAACTGTTTTTT | NA | TRBJ1-4 | TRBV5-1 | NA
CASSIGVEKLFF | TGTGCCAGTAGTATAGGGGTTGAAAAACTGTTTTTT | NA | TRBJ1-4 | TRBV19 | NA
CASSDDKTHYQPQHF | TGTGCCAGCAGCGATGATAAGACACACTATCAGCCCCAGCATTTT | NA | TRBJ1-5 | TRBV6-6 | NA
CAWSGQGRTEAFF | TGTGCCTGGAGTGGACAGGGACGCACTGAAGCTTTCTTT | TRBD1 | TRBJ1-1 | TRBV30 | NA
CASSPRQGREAFF | TGTGCCAGCAGTCCCAGACAGGGCCGTGAAGCTTTCTTT | TRBD1 | TRBJ1-1 | TRBV3-1/TRBV3-2 | NA
CASSLGGFDTQYF | TGCGCCAGCAGCTTGGGAGGTTTCGATACGCAGTATTTT | NA | TRBJ2-3 | TRBV5-1 | NA
CASSWGQGYEQYF | TGTGCCAGCAGCTGGGGACAGGGGTACGAGCAGTACTTC | TRBD1 | TRBJ2-7 | TRBV7-2 | NA